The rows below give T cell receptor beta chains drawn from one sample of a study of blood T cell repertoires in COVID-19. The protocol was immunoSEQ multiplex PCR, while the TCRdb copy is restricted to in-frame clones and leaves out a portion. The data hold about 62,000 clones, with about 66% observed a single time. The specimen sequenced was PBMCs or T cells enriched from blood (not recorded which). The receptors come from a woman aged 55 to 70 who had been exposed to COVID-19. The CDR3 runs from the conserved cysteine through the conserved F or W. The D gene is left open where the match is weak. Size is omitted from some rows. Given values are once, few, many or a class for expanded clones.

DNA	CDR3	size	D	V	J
TGTGCCAGCACTAAACCGTGGACAGGGTGGGCGCAGTATTTT	CASTKPWTGWAQYF	-	TRBD1	TRBV6-7	TRBJ2-3
TGCGCCAGCAGCCTAAGGACAGGGAAGAACACTGAAGCTTTCTTT	CASSLRTGKNTEAFF	-	TRBD1	TRBV5-1	TRBJ1-1
TGCAGCGCTGGTCAGGGATCCGCGAACACCGGGGAGCTGTTTTTT	CSAGQGSANTGELFF	-	-	TRBV29-1	TRBJ2-2
TGTGCCAGCAGCTTAGAAACAGGGGGCAGCACCGGGGAGCTGTTTTTT	CASSLETGGSTGELFF	-	TRBD1	TRBV7-6	TRBJ2-2
TGTGCCAGCAGCCAAGTTGGACAGGGAGGTAAAGAGCAGTACTTC	CASSQVGQGGKEQYF	-	TRBD1	TRBV5-6	TRBJ2-7
TGTGCCAGTAGTATGGGCAGGGGAAGCACTGAAGCTTTCTTT	CASSMGRGSTEAFF	few	-	TRBV19	TRBJ1-1
TGTGCCACCAGTGATGGACTAGCGGGATTCAATGAGCAGTTCTTC	CATSDGLAGFNEQFF	few	TRBD2	TRBV24-1	TRBJ2-1
TGTGCCAGCAGGCCCCCAGGGACAGGGAGCGAGCAGTACTTC	CASRPPGTGSEQYF	-	TRBD1	TRBV2	TRBJ2-7
TGCAGTGCTAGTGTCTCTCTCGCAGATACGCAGTATTTT	CSASVSLADTQYF	-	-	TRBV20-1	TRBJ2-3
TGTGCCAGCAGCCTAGCCTGGGGGCGGCATTCACCCCTCCACTTT	CASSLAWGRHSPLHF	-	-	TRBV7-3	TRBJ1-6
TGCGCCAGCAGCCAAGAGCCTAGTGTGAATGAGCAGTTCTTC	CASSQEPSVNEQFF	-	-	TRBV4-3	TRBJ2-1
TGCGCCAGCAGGGGGGGGGACACCGGGGAGCTGTTTTTT	CASRGGDTGELFF	once	TRBD2	TRBV10-2	TRBJ2-2
TGTGCCAGCAGTTACTCAGGGGGAAGGGAAAAACTGTTTTTT	CASSYSGGREKLFF	few	-	TRBV6-5	TRBJ1-4
TGTGCCAGCAGTGAACCTGCGTTAGCGAATGAGCAGTTCTTC	CASSEPALANEQFF	-	-	TRBV6-1	TRBJ2-1
TGTGCCAGCAGGGGCGATTGGGCAGGGAACACTGAAGCTTTCTTT	CASRGDWAGNTEAFF	-	-	TRBV9	TRBJ1-1
TGTGCCAGCAGCCAAGATCCAGGGGGACAGATTGACTACGAGCAGTACTTC	CASSQDPGGQIDYEQYF	once	TRBD1	TRBV3-1/TRBV3-2	TRBJ2-7
TGCGCCAGCCGGGGACAGACCAATGAGCAGTTCTTC	CASRGQTNEQFF	many	TRBD1	TRBV10-2	TRBJ2-1
TGTGCCAGCAGCGCGGGACTAGGGGGTACCGGGGAGCTGTTTTTT	CASSAGLGGTGELFF	-	TRBD2	TRBV9	TRBJ2-2
TGTGCCAGCAGCTTAGGACAGGCTGGGGCTTTCTTT	CASSLGQAGAFF	-	-	TRBV11-2	TRBJ1-1
TGTGCCAGCAGGGGGGGAGTGAATCAGCCCCAGCATTTT	CASRGGVNQPQHF	-	-	TRBV12-3/TRBV12-4	TRBJ1-5
TGTGCCAGCAGCCGCCCCGGGGACACCGGGGAGCTGTTTTTT	CASSRPGDTGELFF	-	-	TRBV3-1/TRBV3-2	TRBJ2-2
TGCGCCAGCAGTAGCACAGTCAACTATGGCTACACCTTC	CASSSTVNYGYTF	many	-	TRBV10-2	TRBJ1-2
TGTGCCAGCAGCCAGGAGGAATACAATGAGCAGTTCTTC	CASSQEEYNEQFF	-	-	TRBV6-5	TRBJ2-1
TGTGCCAGCAGCCCGGGGGGAGGTGGTCAAGAGACCCAGTACTTC	CASSPGGGGQETQYF	few	TRBD2	TRBV6-2/TRBV6-3	TRBJ2-5
TGTGCCAGCTTAGGACAGGGGGCAAACTATGGCTACACCTTC	CASLGQGANYGYTF	-	TRBD1	TRBV18	TRBJ1-2
TGTGCCAGCAGTTTAGTTCTGAGCTCCTACGAGCAGTACTTC	CASSLVLSSYEQYF	-	-	TRBV28	TRBJ2-7
TGCGCCAGCAGCTCCGGAAGGGGTGAAGCTTTCTTT	CASSSGRGEAFF	-	-	TRBV5-1	TRBJ1-1
TGCAGTGCCAGAATGGTACTCGAGCAGTACTTC	CSARMVLEQYF	few	-	TRBV20-1	TRBJ2-7
TGTGCCAGTAGTATAGGTGGGACATTGAACACTGAAGCTTTCTTT	CASSIGGTLNTEAFF	-	-	TRBV19	TRBJ1-1
TGCGCCAGCAGCCTATGGACAGGGGGGAGCACAGATACGCAGTATTTT	CASSLWTGGSTDTQYF	-	TRBD1	TRBV5-1	TRBJ2-3
TGTGCCAGCAGTTTATTGGGGCTAGCGGGAGGCAATGAGCAGTTCTTC	CASSLLGLAGGNEQFF	-	TRBD2	TRBV28	TRBJ2-1
TGTGCCACCAGCAGAGATATCTATGGCTACACCTTC	CATSRDIYGYTF	-	-	TRBV15	TRBJ1-2
TGTGCCGCACTGCGGGAGGGCGGCGCCGGGGAGCTGTTTTTT	CAALREGGAGELFF	-	TRBD2	TRBV6-5	TRBJ2-2
TGTGCCAGCAGCTTAACAGGGGTCTATAGCAATCAGCCCCAGCATTTT	CASSLTGVYSNQPQHF	-	TRBD1	TRBV7-8	TRBJ1-5
TGTGCCAGCAGCTCCGATAGTAGGGGGCATGGCTACACCTTC	CASSSDSRGHGYTF	-	TRBD1	TRBV7-9	TRBJ1-2
TGTGCCAGCAGCTTAGATGACAGACCTACCGGGGAGCTGTTTTTT	CASSLDDRPTGELFF	-	-	TRBV11-2	TRBJ2-2
TGCAGCGTAAACATAGCGGGAGGAGGCGCCGGGGAGCTGTTTTTT	CSVNIAGGGAGELFF	-	TRBD2	TRBV29-1	TRBJ2-2
TGTGCCACCAGCAGGGACAGGGGCACAGATACGCAGTATTTT	CATSRDRGTDTQYF	few	TRBD1	TRBV15	TRBJ2-3
TGTGCCAGCTCCCGGGACAGTAATCAGCCCCAGCATTTT	CASSRDSNQPQHF	-	TRBD1	TRBV2	TRBJ1-5
TGTGCCAGCAGTGGAGTAACGGTAGAGACCCAGTACTTC	CASSGVTVETQYF	-	-	TRBV2	TRBJ2-5
TGTGCCAGCAGCTTCAATCGAGAGTCTGAAGCTTTCTTT	CASSFNRESEAFF	-	-	TRBV7-3	TRBJ1-1
TGTGCCTGGAGTGCCACAGGGCTTCGAGGCTACACCTTC	CAWSATGLRGYTF	-	-	TRBV30	TRBJ1-2
TGTGCCTGGAGTGCGGGACAGGGGGTTTATTCACCCCTCCACTTT	CAWSAGQGVYSPLHF	-	TRBD1	TRBV30	TRBJ1-6
TGTGCCAGCAGAATAGCCGGGACAGGGGGCGCATCAGGTGGCTACACCTTC	CASRIAGTGGASGGYTF	-	TRBD1	TRBV28	TRBJ1-2
TGTGCCAGCGGGTGGGGGGATAACTACGAGCAGTACTTC	CASGWGDNYEQYF	-	-	TRBV2	TRBJ2-7
TGTGCCAGCACAACAGGGGACAGGGTCTACGAGCAGTACTTC	CASTTGDRVYEQYF	few	TRBD1	TRBV6-6	TRBJ2-7
TGTGCCAGCAGTTCACAGGGCTACGAGCAGTACTTC	CASSSQGYEQYF	-	-	TRBV6-2/TRBV6-3	TRBJ2-7
TGCAGTGCGGCGAACACTGAAGCTTTCTTT	CSAANTEAFF	few	-	TRBV20-1	TRBJ1-1
TGTGCCAGCAGTGACTATATTCTAGCGGGGGACACAGATACGCAGTATTTT	CASSDYILAGDTDTQYF	-	TRBD2	TRBV2	TRBJ2-3
TGTGCCAGCAGCATAGACAGGAACACTGAAGCTTTCTTT	CASSIDRNTEAFF	-	-	TRBV7-9	TRBJ1-1
TGTGCCAGCAGTGAAAATCCCCTGGGGCGCGGCTACACCTTC	CASSENPLGRGYTF	-	-	TRBV6-1	TRBJ1-2
TGTGCCACCAGCAGGGGGGGAGGGCCCCAAGAGACCCAGTACTTC	CATSRGGGPQETQYF	few	TRBD2	TRBV15	TRBJ2-5
TGTGCCTGGAGTATGGGACAGCTTAATCAGCCCCAGCATTTT	CAWSMGQLNQPQHF	-	TRBD1	TRBV30	TRBJ1-5
TGTGCCAGCAGTGCCCGGACAGGAGAGAGGACTGAAGCTTTCTTT	CASSARTGERTEAFF	-	TRBD1	TRBV2	TRBJ1-1
TGTGCCAGCAGTTCGTCCGGGACAGGGGCTTGGGGCTACACCTTC	CASSSSGTGAWGYTF	-	TRBD1	TRBV28	TRBJ1-2